A single sample is the source of the 31 T cell receptor beta chains below, sequenced in a study of beta chain features in type 1 diabetes. Findings and limits, study-wide: In all four CD4+ subsets, TCRB CDR3 length was significantly, moderately reduced in type 1 diabetes.

Sequencing targeted expressed TCRB transcripts, as all isolated RNA had been reverse transcribed. Here immunoSEQ multiplex PCR was the method, and the copy in TCRdb shows in-frame clones only, minus some. Among about 640,000 clones listed, over 10% were seen once. Their antigens are not known. Specimen: naive CD4+ T cells from blood. These receptors were taken from a man under 40 with type 1 diabetes.

This clone was counted between two and nine times. This rearrangement joins TRBV7-2 to TRBJ1-5, with D maybe TRBD1 (5 bases). The CDR3 has 14 residues. The ends were cut back, 2 bases at V and 2 bases at J, with 7 bases in the middle. The V gene's germline CDR1 is SGHTA and CDR2 FQGNSA. The CDR3 region has the DNA TGTGCCAGCAGCTTAATGACAGGCAATCAGCCCCAGCATTTT. Translated, it gives CASSLMTGNQPQHF.

This clone was observed a handful of times. The CDR3 region is CASSHNRELRTDTQYF. CDR3 in DNA: TGCGCCAGCAGCCATAACAGGGAATTACGCACAGATACGCAGTATTTT. The J gene is TRBJ2-3, the V gene TRBV5-1; possible D gene TRBD1, 6 bases. The CDR3 extends over 16 amino acids. Trimming removed 4 bases at V and 1 base at J, with 16 bases between. From germline, CDR1 is SGHRS and CDR2 YFSETQ.

This clone was picked up a small number of times. This rearrangement joins TRBV7-8 to TRBJ2-5; TRBD1 might be the D (7 bases). The CDR3 sequence is 16 residues long. Trimming shortened V by 4 bases and J by 4 bases, and 19 bases separated the two germline ends. Per germline, CDR1 SGHVS and CDR2 FQNEAQ. CDR3 DNA: TGTGCCAGCAGCTCTTCCCCGTCAGGGGGGCGAGAGACCCAGTACTTC. It specifies CASSSSPSGGRETQYF.

The V and J genes are TRBV4-3 and TRBJ2-1, with D perhaps matching TRBD1 (6 bases). Germline CDR1 and CDR2: LGHNA and YSLEER. The CDR3 has 14 residues. Trimming left V 7 bases short and J 6 bases short, with 16 bases between. The DNA of the CDR3 is TGCGCCAGCACGGACAGTTTGAATCGCAATGAGCAGTTCTTC. This codes for CASTDSLNRNEQFF.

This clone was observed a single time. This rearrangement joins TRBV2 to TRBJ1-5; 8 bases are shared with TRBD1. Germline values: CDR1 SNHLY, CDR2 FYNNEI. This CDR3 comprises 15 residues. With V trimmed by 7 bases and J by 1 base, 6 bases remained unmatched. CDR3 residues: CASKLYRGSNQPQHF. In nucleotides, the CDR3 is TGTGCCAGCAAGCTTTACAGGGGGAGCAATCAGCCCCAGCATTTT.

The genes are TRBV13 and TRBJ1-2; D uncertain. The CDR3 spans 17 residues. The V gene's germline CDR1 is PRHDT and CDR2 FYEKMQ (reference sequence). The V and J ends lost 4 bases and 0 bases respectively, with 18 bases between them. The CDR3 coding sequence is TGTGCCAGCAGCTCGAGCTCTACCGGTGTAGCTAACTATGGCTACACCTTC. Protein product: CASSSSSTGVANYGYTF. The full variable domain, completed using reference TRBV13 and TRBJ1-2, is AAGVIQSPRHLIKEKRETATLKCYPIPRHDTVYWYQQGPGQDPQFLISFYEKMQSDKGSIPDRFSAQQFSDYHSELNMSSLELGDSALYFCASSSSSTGVANYGYTFGSGTRLTVV.

This chain uses TRBV5-4 with TRBJ2-2, with D possibly being TRBD1 (5 bases). Germline CDR1 and CDR2: SGHNT and YYREEE (reference sequence). Trimming removed 2 bases from V and 1 base from J, with 6 bases in between. The CDR3 covers 14 residues. CDR3 bases: TGTGCCAGCAGCTTTCAGGGGAACACCGGGGAGCTGTTTTTT. Translation gives CASSFQGNTGELFF.

A few counts support this clone. The chain couples TRBV5-1 to TRBJ2-7, with no clear D. Germline CDR1 is SGHRS and CDR2 is YFSETQ. The V end lost 0 bases, the J end lost 3 bases, and 7 bases lay between the germline ends. This CDR3 has 13 amino acids. The CDR3 bases are TGCGCCAGCAGCTTGGGGAACGGCTACGAGCAGTACTTC. Translation gives CASSLGNGYEQYF.

V usage is TRBV15 and J usage is TRBJ1-1; TRBD1 is a possible D gene (5 bases). The CDR3 is made up of 13 amino acids. Germline CDR1 and CDR2: LNHNV and YYDKDF (reference sequence). V lost 1 base and J lost 7, with 10 bases in between. The CDR3 loop reads CATSRARGYEAFF. The DNA of the CDR3 is TGTGCCACCAGCAGAGCCCGGGGGTATGAAGCTTTCTTT.

The rearrangement links TRBV6-5 to TRBJ2-1; maybe TRBD1 (6 bases). The V end lost 0 bases, the J end lost 9 bases, and 12 bases lay between the germline ends. The CDR3 spans 14 residues. CDR1 and CDR2 (germline): MNHEY, SVGAGI. CDR3 loop: CASSYSRGGGEQFF. CDR3 bases: TGTGCCAGCAGTTACTCAAGAGGGGGTGGTGAGCAGTTCTTC.

V and J are TRBV4-2 and TRBJ2-7; D ambiguous. The CDR3 is 15 amino acids. Germline loops: CDR1 LGHNA, CDR2 YNFKEQ. V was trimmed by 3 bases and J by 1 base, leaving 13 bases between them. CDR3 sequence reads: CASSHLGDTSYEQYF. CDR3 sequence (DNA): TGTGCCAGCAGCCATTTGGGCGACACATCCTACGAGCAGTACTTC.

The chain joins TRBV13 to TRBJ1-6, with D maybe TRBD1 (5 bases). This CDR3 region has 18 residues. V was pared by 8 bases and J by 0 bases, with 20 bases between. Germline lookup yields CDR1 PRHDT and CDR2 FYEKMQ (reference sequence). The CDR3 reads CASSSGHSRSSYNSPLHF. CDR3 DNA sequence: TGTGCCAGCTCGTCAGGACACTCAAGGAGCTCCTATAATTCACCCCTCCACTTT.

This clone was detected a few times. This chain connects TRBV10-2 to TRBJ1-5; D is unclear. The germline V and J ends were trimmed by 7 bases and 0 bases, with 4 bases remaining between them. Germline V CDR1 and CDR2: WSHSY, SAAADI. This CDR3 is built from 12 residues. DNA of the CDR3: TGCGCCAGCACAAGTAGCAATCAGCCCCAGCATTTT. Its protein product is CASTSSNQPQHF.

This rearrangement joins TRBV27 to TRBJ2-7; the match to TRBD1 covers 7 bases. The CDR3 is made up of 15 amino acids. V was pared by 8 bases and J by 1 base, with 11 bases of the junction left unmatched. CDR1 is MNHEY and CDR2 is SMNVEV in the germline V gene (reference sequence). CDR3 sequence reads: CASPPGPGGSYEQYF. DNA of the CDR3: TGTGCCAGCCCTCCTGGGCCAGGGGGATCCTACGAGCAGTACTTC.

The CDR3 nucleotides are TGCGCCAGCAGCTTGGGACAGGTAGAAGAGACCCAGTACTTC. The encoded protein is CASSLGQVEETQYF. V usage is TRBV5-1 and J usage is TRBJ2-5, with D perhaps TRBD1 (6 bases). Germline CDR1 is SGHRS and CDR2 is YFSETQ. CDR3 size: 14 residues. V gave up 0 bases and J gave up 3 bases, with 9 bases separating them.

This clone was seen only a few times. The V gene is TRBV4-3, the J gene TRBJ2-7; D not resolved. This CDR3 has 14 amino acids. Germline V gives CDR1 LGHNA, CDR2 YSLEER. Between the trimmed V and J ends, which lost 2 bases and 5 bases, there was a span of 13 bases. This CDR3 is CASSQQVLSHEQYF. DNA for the CDR3: TGCGCCAGCAGCCAACAGGTGCTTTCCCACGAGCAGTACTTC.

The genes are TRBV19 and TRBJ1-1; the D gene is possibly TRBD1 (5 bases). Germline lookup yields CDR1 LNHDA and CDR2 SQIVND (reference sequence). There are 11 residues in the CDR3. Trimming shortened V by 10 bases and J by 3 bases, and 9 bases separated the two germline ends. The CDR3 region has the DNA TGTGCCATTACAGGTTACACTGAAGCTTTCTTT. Translating gives CAITGYTEAFF.

In its sample, this clone was seen a few times. The CDR3: CASSVDRDYNEQFF. CDR3 DNA sequence: TGTGCCAGCAGCGTTGACCGGGACTACAATGAGCAGTTCTTC. The chain couples TRBV9 to TRBJ2-1, with D possibly matching TRBD2 (5 bases). Deletions cut 2 bases from V and 3 bases from J, with 9 bases between. The germline gives CDR1 SGDLS, CDR2 YYNGEE. This CDR3 spans 14 amino acids.

The chain is built from TRBV29-1 and TRBJ2-3, with 11 nucleotides matching TRBD2. With 7 bases clipped from V and 2 bases from J, the junction kept 2 bases outside the gene matches. Per germline, CDR1 SQVTM and CDR2 ANQGSEA. CDR3 length: 13 residues. The CDR3 region has the DNA TGCAGCGCGACTAGCGGGGCCACAGATACGCAGTATTTT. Translation gives CSATSGATDTQYF.

This clone was counted a few times. The V and J genes are TRBV5-1 and TRBJ2-1; possible D gene TRBD1, 6 bases. Germline V gene lookup returns CDR1 SGHRS and CDR2 YFSETQ. V was clipped by 0 bases and J by 9 bases, with 13 bases between them. This CDR3 is built from 14 residues. CDR3 loop: CASSLGQGMAEQFF. CDR3 sequence (DNA): TGCGCCAGCAGCTTGGGGCAGGGGATGGCTGAGCAGTTCTTC.

A few counts support this clone. The J gene is TRBJ1-2, the V gene TRBV2; possible D gene TRBD1, 5 bases. Deletions cut 4 bases from V and 7 bases from J, with 16 bases between. Germline V gene sequence: CDR1 SNHLY, CDR2 FYNNEI. The CDR3 is made up of 14 amino acids. The CDR3 coding sequence is TGTGCCAGCAGTGTTGGCAGGGATCTCTCTGGCTACACCTTC. Residues: CASSVGRDLSGYTF.

Here the CDR3 DNA reads TGTGCCAGCAGCTTAGTCCCCCTCCGGAAAAGTTATTCACCCCTCCACTTT. Its protein is CASSLVPLRKSYSPLHF. The gene calls are TRBV7-9 and TRBJ1-6, with D hard to call. CDR3 length: 17 residues. Germline V gene sequence: CDR1 SEHNR, CDR2 FQNEAQ (reference sequence). V shed 1 base and J shed 8 bases, with 18 bases lying between them.

This clone came up a few times. The rearrangement joins TRBV11-2 to TRBJ1-5, with D hard to call. From germline, CDR1 is SGHAT and CDR2 FQNNGV. This CDR3 is 13 amino acids long. With 3 bases removed from V and 7 bases from J, the gap between germline ends came to 10 bases. The CDR3, as DNA: TGTGCCAGCAGCTTTGAGCGGGGACAGCCCCAGCATTTT. Translated, it gives CASSFERGQPQHF. The whole variable domain, remainder taken from reference TRBV11-2 and TRBJ1-5, is EAGVAQSPRYKIIEKRQSVAFWCNPISGHATLYWYQQILGQGPKLLIQFQNNGVVDDSQLPKDRFSAERLKGVDSTLKIQPAKLEDSAVYLCASSFERGQPQHFGDGTRLSIL.

This clone was seen a few times. The chain links TRBV30 to TRBJ2-1; 7 bases align to TRBD2. With 5 bases clipped from V and 6 bases from J, the junction kept 13 bases outside the gene matches. CDR1 is GTSNPN and CDR2 is SVGIG in the germline V gene (reference sequence). The CDR3 extends over 15 amino acids. CDR3 amino acids: CAWSFPGGASNEQFF. The CDR3 DNA sequence: TGTGCCTGGTCATTCCCGGGGGGTGCCAGCAATGAGCAGTTCTTC.

The chain employs TRBV7-2 and TRBJ1-2, with 10 bases aligning to TRBD1. With 8 bases clipped from V and 8 bases from J, the junction kept 14 bases outside the gene matches. The CDR3 totals 15 residues. Per the germline V gene, CDR1 is SGHTA and CDR2 is FQGNSA. As DNA, the CDR3 is TGTGCCAGCTTACCCGGGACAGGGGTAACTTCAGGCTACACCTTC. It is translated as CASLPGTGVTSGYTF.

This clone has just a few counts. DNA of the CDR3: TGTGCCAGCAGCTCCCGAATGTCTTCGGTTGAAGCTTTCTTT. This encodes CASSSRMSSVEAFF. The V call is TRBV7-6, the J call TRBJ1-1; D is ambiguous. The CDR3 runs to 14 residues. CDR1 and CDR2 from the germline V gene are SGHVS and FNYEAQ. Trimming shortened V by 4 bases and J by 7 bases, and 16 bases separated the two germline ends.

This clone has just a few counts. V and J are TRBV6-1 and TRBJ2-5; D may be TRBD1 (7 bases). Germline V gene data show CDR1 as MNHNS and CDR2 as SASEGT. This CDR3 spans 16 amino acids. V gave up 2 bases and J gave up 1 base, with 14 bases separating them. The CDR3 sequence is CASSEYPGGGQETQYF. CDR3 nucleotide sequence: TGTGCCAGCAGTGAATATCCAGGGGGAGGCCAAGAGACCCAGTACTTC.

This chain connects TRBV4-3 to TRBJ2-2; D is undetermined. V lost 4 bases and J lost 0, with 9 bases in between. The germline V gene has CDR1 LGHNA and CDR2 YSLEER. This CDR3 has 15 amino acids. The CDR3 is CASSRSGANTGELFF. The CDR3 DNA follows: TGCGCCAGCAGCCGCTCGGGTGCGAACACCGGGGAGCTGTTTTTT.

The sample holds a few counts of this clone. The CDR3 sequence is CASSYSPGTGANVLTF. CDR3 nucleotides: TGTGCCAGCAGTTACTCGCCAGGGACTGGGGCCAACGTCCTGACTTTC. The chain couples TRBV6-5 to TRBJ2-6; tentatively, D is TRBD1 (5 bases). The V gene lost 0 bases and the J gene lost 2 bases, with 8 bases spanning the gap. This CDR3 comprises 16 residues. Germline CDR1 MNHEY, CDR2 SVGAGI.

This clone showed up just a few times. This chain uses TRBV7-2 with TRBJ2-4, with unresolved D. Germline V gene lookup returns CDR1 SGHTA and CDR2 FQGNSA. Trimming shortened V by 6 bases and J by 1 base, and 7 bases separated the two germline ends. This CDR3 spans 13 amino acids. The CDR3 DNA reads TGTGCCAGCAGAGGGCCCGCCAAAAACATTCAGTACTTC. Translating it yields CASRGPAKNIQYF.

This clone was counted only a few times. This chain uses TRBV25-1 with TRBJ2-7; possibly TRBD1 for D (6 bases). The CDR3 is 14 residues long. Germline lookup yields CDR1 MGHDK and CDR2 SYGVNS. V gave up 6 bases and J gave up 2 bases, with 14 bases separating them. The CDR3 region has the DNA TGTGCCAGCAGCTACAGGGCCCGCCCCTACGAGCAGTACTTC. Protein product: CASSYRARPYEQYF.